This T cell receptor beta chain was profiled in a study of molecular identifiers for immune sequencing clone quantification. TCRdb passed the PCR reads through MiXCR, listing each CDR3 protein once. This sample has more than 450,000 distinct CDR3 sequences, with roughly 26% found just once. The J segment lost 6 bases and the V segment lost 6 bases, leaving 2 bases of the junction unmatched. This CDR3 has 13 residues. Study-wide points: Highly expanded clone sizes could be underestimated by identical TCR molecules sharing a barcode.

There are many counts of this clonotype. Antigen unknown. The rearrangement joins TRBV12-3 or TRBV12-4 to TRBJ1-5; TRBD1 aligns across 10 bases. This TCR was sampled from a human donor in good health. Some libraries in this study had Jurkat cell RNA spiked in. Sequencing input: naive CD8+ T cells from blood, with Jurkat cell RNA spiked in. Subset: FACS-sorted CD8+CD4-CCR7+CD45RA+ naive T cells. The CDR3 region is CASRGTGAQPQHF. CDR3 coding DNA: TGTGCCAGCAGAGGGACAGGGGCTCAGCCCCAGCATTTT.